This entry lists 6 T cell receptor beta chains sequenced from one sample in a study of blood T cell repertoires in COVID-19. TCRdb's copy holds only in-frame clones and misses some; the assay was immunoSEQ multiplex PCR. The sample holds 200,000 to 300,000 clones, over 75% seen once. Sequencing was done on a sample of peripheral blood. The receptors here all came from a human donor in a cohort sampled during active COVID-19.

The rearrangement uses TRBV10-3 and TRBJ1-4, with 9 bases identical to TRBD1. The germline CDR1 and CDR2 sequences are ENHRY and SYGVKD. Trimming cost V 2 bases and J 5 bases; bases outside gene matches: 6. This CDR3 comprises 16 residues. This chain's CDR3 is CAISEGTGRSNEKLFF. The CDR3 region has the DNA TGTGCCATCAGTGAGGGGACAGGGAGGTCAAATGAAAAACTGTTTTTT.

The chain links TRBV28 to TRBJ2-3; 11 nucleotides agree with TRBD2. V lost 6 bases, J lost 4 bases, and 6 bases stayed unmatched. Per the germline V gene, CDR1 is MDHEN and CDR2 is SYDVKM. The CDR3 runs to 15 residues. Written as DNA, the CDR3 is TGTGCCAGCAGCCTAGGGGGACTAGCGGCAGATACGCAGTATTTT. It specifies CASSLGGLAADTQYF.

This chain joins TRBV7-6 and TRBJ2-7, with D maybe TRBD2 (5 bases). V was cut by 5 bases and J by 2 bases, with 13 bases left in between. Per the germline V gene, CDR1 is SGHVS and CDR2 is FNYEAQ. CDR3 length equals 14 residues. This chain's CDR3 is CASSQAGKPYEQYF. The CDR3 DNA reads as TGTGCCAGCAGCCAGGCCGGGAAACCCTACGAGCAGTACTTC. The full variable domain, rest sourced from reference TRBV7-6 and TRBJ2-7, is GAGVSQSPRYKVTKRGQDVALRCDPISGHVSLYWYRQALGQGPEFLTYFNYEAQQDKSGLPNDRFSAERPEGSISTLTIQRTEQRDSAMYRCASSQAGKPYEQYFGPGTRLTVT.

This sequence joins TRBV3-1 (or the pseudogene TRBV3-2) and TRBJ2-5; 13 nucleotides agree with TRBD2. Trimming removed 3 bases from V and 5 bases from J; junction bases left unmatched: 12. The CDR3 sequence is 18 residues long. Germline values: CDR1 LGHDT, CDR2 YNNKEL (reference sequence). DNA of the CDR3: TGTGCCAGCAGCCAGGTGACTAGCGGGGGGACTTTAAGGGAGACCCAGTACTTC. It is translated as CASSQVTSGGTLRETQYF.

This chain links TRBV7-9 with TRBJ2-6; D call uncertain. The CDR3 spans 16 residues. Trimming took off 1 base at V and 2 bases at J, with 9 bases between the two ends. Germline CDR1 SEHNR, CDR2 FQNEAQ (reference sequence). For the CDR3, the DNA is TGTGCCAGCAGCTTAGTTGGTTCTACTGGGGCCAACGTCCTGACTTTC. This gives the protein CASSLVGSTGANVLTF.

The CDR3 protein is CASSYGRVLGYGYTF. CDR3 DNA: TGTGCCAGCAGTTACGGGCGGGTGTTGGGCTATGGCTACACCTTC. The chain couples TRBV6-5 to TRBJ1-2; D ambiguous. There are 15 residues in the CDR3. CDR1 is MNHEY, CDR2 SVGAGI, per germline. Trimming took off 2 bases at V and 4 bases at J, with 14 bases between the two ends.